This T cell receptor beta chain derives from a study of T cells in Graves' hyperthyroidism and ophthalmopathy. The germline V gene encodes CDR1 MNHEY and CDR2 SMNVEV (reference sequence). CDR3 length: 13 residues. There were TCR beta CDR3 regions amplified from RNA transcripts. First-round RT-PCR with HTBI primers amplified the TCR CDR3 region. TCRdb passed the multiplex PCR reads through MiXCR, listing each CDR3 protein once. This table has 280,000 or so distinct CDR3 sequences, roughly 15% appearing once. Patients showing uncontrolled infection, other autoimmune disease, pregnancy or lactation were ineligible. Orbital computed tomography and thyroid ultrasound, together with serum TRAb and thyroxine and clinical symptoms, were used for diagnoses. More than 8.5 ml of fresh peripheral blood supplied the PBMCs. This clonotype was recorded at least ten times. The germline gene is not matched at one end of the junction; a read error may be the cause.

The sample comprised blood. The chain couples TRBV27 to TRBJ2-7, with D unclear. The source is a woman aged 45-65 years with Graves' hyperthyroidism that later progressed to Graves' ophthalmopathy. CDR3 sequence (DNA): TGCGCCAGCAGCTTGGGTCCAACCTACGAGCAGTACTTC. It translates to CASSLGPTYEQYF.